Included here is one T cell receptor beta chain sequence, with context. J gave up 5 bases and V 0 bases, and 5 bases lay outside the gene matches. Germline-derived CDR1 and CDR2 are MDHEN and SYDVKM. This CDR3 has 16 residues. The source of the sample is a study of blood T cell repertoires in COVID-19. The data were produced by immunoSEQ multiplex PCR, yet TCRdb's version contains in-frame clones alone and is incomplete. The sample carries 96,000 or so clones, around nine tenths recorded once. This chain links TRBV28 with TRBJ2-7; 12 bases line up with TRBD2. The sequence came from a woman of 80 years or more with acute or convalescent COVID-19. The sequenced sample consisted of peripheral blood. The chain's CDR3 is CASSLWARTSGNEQYF. In nucleotides, the CDR3 is TGTGCCAGCAGTTTATGGGCTAGGACTAGCGGGAACGAGCAGTACTTC.